This TCR beta chain appears in the sequencing data of a study of identical twins. Germline V gene sequence: CDR1 DFQATT, CDR2 SNEGSKA (reference sequence). CDR3 length equals 12 residues. Study-wide results and limits: Excess sharing between twins was weaker in beta out-of-frame sequences. Out-of-frame alpha sequences that twins shared showed excess low generation probability.

With respect to this clonotype: Its antigen is unidentified.

Template switching added a universal primer binding site, and final cDNA carried unique molecular identifiers. TCRdb re-analysed the 5' RACE reads in MiXCR, keeping a single row per CDR3 protein. The sample holds 450,000 or so distinct CDR3 sequences; 14% are singletons and the top ten take roughly 0.56%. The same data also went into a second study, on yellow fever vaccine responses in identical twins. In that study: Twins' vaccine T cell responses were reported to seem partly convergent and partly personalized.

The TCR comes from a woman younger than 35 in good health. The V gene is TRBV20-1, the J gene TRBJ2-1; perhaps TRBD2 as D (6 bases). Sample: CD4+ T cells sorted from blood. In DNA, the CDR3 is TGCAGCGTACGGGGGATTCGTAATGAGCAGTTCTTC. Translated, it gives CSVRGIRNEQFF.